What follows is one T cell receptor beta chain and its context. Its target is not known. Only in-frame clones appear in the TCRdb table, and some are missing; sequencing was by immunoSEQ multiplex PCR. The top ten clones hold roughly 15% of a sample with about 90,000 clones, about 83% of them seen once. Germline V gene lookup returns CDR1 GTSNPN and CDR2 SVGIG (reference sequence). The CDR3 is 14 amino acids. With 0 bases removed from V and 0 bases from J, the gap between germline ends came to 6 bases. This entry belongs to a study of radiotherapy plus CTLA-4 blockade in lung cancer. Study-wide results and limits: Increased serum interferon-beta after radiation also reportedly predicted response strongly. TCR clones from tumors expanded in blood after radiotherapy plus ipilimumab.

The sample was peripheral blood, taken from a patient treated with radiotherapy plus ipilimumab. This clonotype was sampled from a human donor with non-small cell lung cancer that progressed on radiotherapy plus ipilimumab. The rearrangement joins TRBV30 to TRBJ1-5; unclear D gene. The CDR3 loop is CAWSVGYSNQPQHF. CDR3 nucleotides: TGTGCCTGGAGTGTCGGATATAGCAATCAGCCCCAGCATTTT.